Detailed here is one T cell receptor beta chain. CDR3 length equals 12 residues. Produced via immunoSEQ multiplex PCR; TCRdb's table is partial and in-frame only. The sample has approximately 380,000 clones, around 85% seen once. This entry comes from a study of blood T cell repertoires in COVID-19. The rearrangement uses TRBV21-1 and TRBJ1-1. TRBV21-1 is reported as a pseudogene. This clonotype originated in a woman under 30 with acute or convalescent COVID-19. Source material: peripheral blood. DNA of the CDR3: TGTGCCAGCAGCAAAATCCGCACTGAAGCTTTCTTT. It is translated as CASSKIRTEAFF.